The 20 T cell receptor beta chains presented below share a single source sample, sequenced in a study of cytomegalovirus exposure and HLA in healthy donors. It was with 60 Vbeta and 13 Jbeta primers that the PCR ran. The data were produced by immunoSEQ multiplex PCR, yet TCRdb's version contains in-frame clones alone and is incomplete. The sample shows fewer than 100,000 clones, roughly three quarters of them seen only once. Specimen: PBMCs. These receptors all stem from a middle-aged man in good health and CMV-seronegative.

A note on this clone: One end of the junction varies from germline; a read error may be responsible. This chain links TRBV2 with TRBJ1-2; a weak D match, TRBD1 (6 bases). Germline CDR1 and CDR2: SNHLY and FYNNEI. The CDR3 sequence is 12 residues long. DNA of the CDR3: TGTGCCAGCAGTGACCAGGGGCGACTAAGCGCCTTC. Translation: CASSDQGRLSAF. Full variable domain (outside the CDR3, taken from reference TRBV2 and TRBJ1-2): EPEVTQTPSHQVTQMGQEVILRCVPISNHLYFYWYRQILGQKVEFLVSFYNNEISEKSEIFDDQFSVERPDGSNFTLKIRSTKLEDSAMYFCASSDQGRLSAFGSGTRLTVV.

A few counts support this clone. The CDR3 sequence is CASTAPPGEETQYF. CDR3 bases: TGTGCCAGCACCGCCCCTCCCGGGGAAGAGACCCAGTACTTC. V is TRBV28 and J is TRBJ2-5, with D tentatively TRBD2 (5 bases). The CDR3 totals 14 residues. V gave up 7 bases and J gave up 3 bases, with 15 bases separating them. Per germline, CDR1 MDHEN and CDR2 SYDVKM.

This clone occurred a few times. The gene calls are TRBV4-3 and TRBJ2-1, with TRBD2 matching over 11 bases. CDR1 LGHNA and CDR2 YSLEER come from the germline V gene. Trimming took 1 base from V and 4 from J; bases not matched to a gene: 0. The CDR3 spans 15 residues. For the CDR3, the DNA is TGCGCCAGCAGCCAAGTAGCGGGGGGGTACAATGAGCAGTTCTTC. Its protein is CASSQVAGGYNEQFF.

The chain uses TRBV7-3 and TRBJ2-3; D unresolved. Germline CDR1 is SGHTA and CDR2 is FQGTGA. The CDR3 length is 14 residues. The V end lost 5 bases, the J end lost 5 bases, and 14 bases lay between the germline ends. This chain's CDR3 is CASSLEPSRDTQYF. As DNA, the CDR3 is TGTGCCAGCAGCCTCGAACCGAGTAGAGATACGCAGTATTTT.

V gene TRBV5-1 combines with J gene TRBJ2-5; D not certain. V was pared by 0 bases and J by 1 base, with 7 bases between. The CDR3 is 14 amino acids. The germline CDR1 and CDR2 sequences are SGHRS and YFSETQ. DNA of the CDR3: TGCGCCAGCAGCTTGGATCCCCGCCAAGAGACCCAGTACTTC. This gives the protein CASSLDPRQETQYF.

The rearrangement uses TRBV15 and TRBJ2-5, with unresolved D. CDR1 LNHNV and CDR2 YYDKDF come from the germline V gene (reference sequence). The CDR3 covers 14 residues. The germline V and J ends were trimmed by 0 bases and 5 bases, with 10 bases remaining between them. CDR3 DNA: TGTGCCACCAGCAGAGATTTGGCCAGGGAGACCCAGTACTTC. Protein product: CATSRDLARETQYF.

The chain has TRBV5-1 and TRBJ2-5; 7 nucleotides match TRBD1. Germline CDR1 and CDR2: SGHRS and YFSETQ. The CDR3 covers 13 residues. V lost 7 bases and J lost 5; bases outside the gene matches: 8. This chain's CDR3 is CASYGDRAETQYF. The DNA of the CDR3 is TGCGCCAGCTACGGAGACAGGGCCGAGACCCAGTACTTC.

This chain uses TRBV6-5 with TRBJ2-5, with a weak D call TRBD2 (5 bases). V gave up 0 bases and J gave up 3 bases, with 14 bases separating them. The germline V gene encodes CDR1 MNHEY and CDR2 SVGAGI. The CDR3 runs to 16 residues. The CDR3 here is CASSYSVWGAKETQYF. The CDR3, as DNA: TGTGCCAGCAGTTACTCTGTCTGGGGAGCCAAAGAGACCCAGTACTTC.

The chain uses TRBV4-1 and TRBJ2-2, with TRBD1 matching 7 bases. CDR1 is MGHRA, CDR2 YSYEKL, per germline. The CDR3 consists of 16 residues. V was pared by 0 bases and J by 5 bases, with 6 bases of the junction left unmatched. For the CDR3, the DNA is TGCGCCAGCAGCCAAGAAGTCAGGGGGACGACCGGGGAGCTGTTTTTT. Residues: CASSQEVRGTTGELFF.

CDR3 in amino acids: CASSQDYTSGGLNYEQYF. The CDR3 bases are TGTGCCAGCAGCCAAGATTATACTAGCGGGGGTCTTAACTACGAGCAGTACTTC. The genes are TRBV4-2 and TRBJ2-7; 11 bases agree with TRBD2. The CDR3 has 18 residues. The junction had 10 bases not matched to a gene; V was cut back by 0 bases and J by 3 bases. Germline V lookup: CDR1 LGHNA, CDR2 YNFKEQ.

The gene calls are TRBV9 and TRBJ2-1; 7 bases match TRBD1. CDR3 size: 20 residues. V gave up 4 bases and J gave up 2 bases; unmatched junction bases: 21. Germline loops: CDR1 SGDLS, CDR2 YYNGEE. This chain's CDR3 is CASSRLSGGEWGNPYNEQFF. CDR3 coding DNA: TGTGCCAGCAGCAGACTCTCAGGGGGAGAATGGGGTAACCCCTACAATGAGCAGTTCTTC.

The J gene is TRBJ2-2, the V gene TRBV7-6; 8 bases map to TRBD2. The CDR3 loop spans 16 amino acids. Trimming removed 3 bases from V and 4 bases from J; junction bases left unmatched: 7. Germline assignment: CDR1 SGHVS and CDR2 FNYEAQ. The CDR3 DNA follows: TGTGCCAGCAGCTTCTCCGCGGGGGGCCGCACCGGGGAGCTGTTTTTT. This translates into CASSFSAGGRTGELFF.

This sequence joins TRBV11-2 and TRBJ1-3; D not resolved. CDR3 size: 16 residues. V lost 0 bases to trimming and J lost 0 bases, with 9 bases between them. Germline V gives CDR1 SGHAT, CDR2 FQNNGV. As DNA, the CDR3 is TGTGCCAGCAGCTTAGATCCCTCCAGCTCTGGAAACACCATATATTTT. As protein: CASSLDPSSSGNTIYF.

The chain joins TRBV5-1 to TRBJ2-7, with 8 bases that match TRBD1. The CDR3 is made up of 13 amino acids. Germline V gene lookup returns CDR1 SGHRS and CDR2 YFSETQ. The V segment lost 5 bases and the J segment 5 bases; nucleotides outside the gene matches: 6. In DNA form, the CDR3 reads TGCGCCAGCAGTACAGGGGGTTGGAACGAGCAGTACTTC. It codes for CASSTGGWNEQYF. The full variable domain, rest sourced from reference TRBV5-1 and TRBJ2-7, is KAGVTQTPRYLIKTRGQQVTLSCSPISGHRSVSWYQQTPGQGLQFLFEYFSETQRNKGNFPGRFSGRQFSNSRSEMNVSTLELGDSALYLCASSTGGWNEQYFGPGTRLTVT.

To note about this clone: Different DNA sequences within this sample yield the same CDR3. The V and J genes are TRBV19 and TRBJ2-1; TRBD2 matches 15 bases. In germline, CDR1 is LNHDA, CDR2 SQIVND (reference sequence). The ends lost 3 bases at V and 10 bases at J; junction bases unmatched: 1. The CDR3 is made up of 14 amino acids. CDR3 protein: CASSIGLAGGEQFF. CDR3 sequence (DNA): TGTGCCAGTAGTATCGGACTAGCGGGGGGGGAGCAGTTCTTC.

The sample holds one count of this clone. This chain's CDR3 is CASKGAGTGELFF. In DNA form, the CDR3 reads TGTGCCAGCAAGGGGGCAGGTACCGGGGAGCTGTTTTTT. The rearrangement joins TRBV6-4 to TRBJ2-2; 7 bases are a match to TRBD1. V lost 7 bases and J lost 5; bases outside the gene matches: 4. The CDR3 contains 13 residues. Germline-derived CDR1 and CDR2 are MRHNA and SNTAGT.

V usage is TRBV4-3 and J usage is TRBJ1-5; D ambiguous. Germline CDR1 and CDR2: LGHNA and YSLEER. V was pared by 0 bases and J by 5 bases, with 14 bases between. The length of the CDR3 is 16 residues. The CDR3 DNA is TGCGCCAGCAGCCAAGAATTTGGTCGCGGGGATCAGCCCCAGCATTTT. This sequence encodes CASSQEFGRGDQPQHF.

In regard to this clone: The junction departs from the called germline gene at one end, perhaps through a read error. The CDR3 protein is CSSSLGSGGYNEQFF. CDR3 DNA sequence: TGTTCCAGCAGCTTAGGTAGCGGGGGCTACAATGAGCAGTTCTTC. The rearrangement joins TRBV7-9 to TRBJ2-1; 9 bases map to TRBD2. Germline V gene lookup returns CDR1 SEHNR and CDR2 FQNEAQ (reference sequence). The CDR3 is made up of 15 amino acids.

V usage is TRBV28 and J usage is TRBJ1-4, with D tentatively TRBD1 (6 bases). CDR3 length equals 15 residues. In germline, CDR1 is MDHEN, CDR2 SYDVKM. V was clipped by 6 bases and J by 5 bases, with 16 bases between them. DNA for the CDR3: TGTGCCAGCAGCACCACCACAGGGTTGAATGAAAAACTGTTTTTT. It codes for CASSTTTGLNEKLFF.

This clone has only one observation. CDR3 sequence: CASSLGHGADTQYF. The CDR3 DNA reads as TGTGCCAGCAGCTTAGGGCACGGGGCAGATACGCAGTATTTT. V usage is TRBV7-9 and J usage is TRBJ2-3, with D perhaps TRBD2 (5 bases). Germline values: CDR1 SEHNR, CDR2 FQNEAQ (reference sequence). Trimming cost V 1 base and J 4 bases, with 9 bases left between them. This CDR3 region has 14 residues.